A selection of T cell receptor beta chains follows, all from one sample in a study of shared clonotypes between healthy human individuals. This table comes from immunoSEQ multiplex PCR, and its TCRdb copy is limited to in-frame clones, with some not included. The sample contains 2 million to 2.5 million clones, approximately 93% of which appear only once. The sample taken for sequencing was naive CD4+ T cells from PBMCs. The receptors were sampled from a man aged 18 to 29 in good health. Some clones in this sample may be carry-over from other donors' samples. Both conserved end residues are part of each CDR3. Fields, in order: V gene, D gene, clone size, J gene, CDR3 DNA, CDR3 protein. A D gene is named only where the DNA matches it firmly. The size entry is marked missing in some rows and otherwise reads once, few, many or a size class.

v_gene: TRBV2; d_gene: .; abundance: .; j_gene: TRBJ1-3; CDR3nt: TGTGCCAGCAGCATAAGGGGTGGAAACACCATATATTTT; CDR3aa: CASSIRGGNTIYF
v_gene: TRBV6-1; d_gene: TRBD2; abundance: .; j_gene: TRBJ2-2; CDR3nt: TGTGCCAGCAGTTCTAGCGGAGTTGGCACCGGGGAGCTGTTTTTT; CDR3aa: CASSSSGVGTGELFF
v_gene: TRBV30; d_gene: .; abundance: .; j_gene: TRBJ1-6; CDR3nt: TGTGCCTTGCCACCCCTCCACTTT; CDR3aa: CALPPLHF
v_gene: TRBV6-1; d_gene: TRBD2; abundance: .; j_gene: TRBJ2-2; CDR3nt: TGTGCCAGCGGACTAGCGGGAGATGGCACCGGGGAGCTGTTTTTT; CDR3aa: CASGLAGDGTGELFF
v_gene: TRBV10-3; d_gene: .; abundance: .; j_gene: TRBJ1-6; CDR3nt: TGTGCCATCAGTGGGTCCAATTCACCCCTCCACTTT; CDR3aa: CAISGSNSPLHF
v_gene: TRBV2; d_gene: .; abundance: once; j_gene: TRBJ2-3; CDR3nt: TGTGCCAGCGGAGGGGCGTTGACAGATACGCAGTATTTT; CDR3aa: CASGGALTDTQYF
v_gene: TRBV5-6; d_gene: TRBD2; abundance: once; j_gene: TRBJ2-1; CDR3nt: TGTGCCAGCAGCCCGACTAGCGGGAGACCCCCAACCTACTACAATGAGCAGTTCTTC; CDR3aa: CASSPTSGRPPTYYNEQFF
v_gene: TRBV28; d_gene: TRBD1; abundance: .; j_gene: TRBJ1-2; CDR3nt: TGTGCCAGCAGGCCTGGACAGGGTCGTGGCTACACCTTC; CDR3aa: CASRPGQGRGYTF
v_gene: TRBV11-3; d_gene: TRBD2; abundance: .; j_gene: TRBJ2-3; CDR3nt: TGTGCCAGCAGCTATAGCGGGAGGGCCACAGATACGCAGTATTTT; CDR3aa: CASSYSGRATDTQYF
v_gene: TRBV7-6; d_gene: .; abundance: .; j_gene: TRBJ1-1; CDR3nt: TGTGCCAGCAGCCGAGGGGGGACGAACACTGAAGCTTTCTTT; CDR3aa: CASSRGGTNTEAFF
v_gene: TRBV5-6; d_gene: .; abundance: .; j_gene: TRBJ1-5; CDR3nt: TGTGCCAGCAGCTTGGACAGGAATCAGCCCCAGCATTTT; CDR3aa: CASSLDRNQPQHF
v_gene: TRBV5-1; d_gene: TRBD1; abundance: .; j_gene: TRBJ2-1; CDR3nt: TGCGCCACCAGCCGGACAGGGCCCTACAATGAGCAGTTCTTC; CDR3aa: CATSRTGPYNEQFF
v_gene: TRBV28; d_gene: TRBD1; abundance: .; j_gene: TRBJ1-2; CDR3nt: TGTGCCAGCGGGACAAGGGGGCAGAGGGGCTACACCTTC; CDR3aa: CASGTRGQRGYTF
v_gene: TRBV5-1; d_gene: .; abundance: once; j_gene: TRBJ2-3; CDR3nt: TGCGCCAGCAGCGAGAGGGTAGATACGCAGTATTTT; CDR3aa: CASSERVDTQYF
v_gene: TRBV28; d_gene: .; abundance: .; j_gene: TRBJ2-1; CDR3nt: TGTGCCAGTCGCAACCCTCTAGTGAATGAGCAGTTCTTC; CDR3aa: CASRNPLVNEQFF
v_gene: TRBV30; d_gene: TRBD2; abundance: .; j_gene: TRBJ2-7; CDR3nt: TGTGCCTGGACAGGGGGACTAGCGGGAGGCTACGAGCAGTACTTC; CDR3aa: CAWTGGLAGGYEQYF
v_gene: TRBV28; d_gene: .; abundance: .; j_gene: TRBJ1-5; CDR3nt: TGTGCCAGCAGCCCTTGGACGGGGTTAGGGCAGCCCCAGCATTTT; CDR3aa: CASSPWTGLGQPQHF
v_gene: TRBV9; d_gene: .; abundance: .; j_gene: TRBJ2-1; CDR3nt: TGTGCCAGCAGCGTAGGGGACCGTTACAATGAGCAGTTCTTC; CDR3aa: CASSVGDRYNEQFF
v_gene: TRBV5-1; d_gene: TRBD2; abundance: .; j_gene: TRBJ2-1; CDR3nt: TGCGCCAGCAGCTTGGCTGGCGGGAGCGCCGATGAGCAGTTCTTC; CDR3aa: CASSLAGGSADEQFF
v_gene: TRBV11-3; d_gene: .; abundance: .; j_gene: TRBJ2-7; CDR3nt: TGTGCCAGCAGCTTGGACGGCTCCTACGAGCAGTACTTC; CDR3aa: CASSLDGSYEQYF
v_gene: TRBV18; d_gene: .; abundance: .; j_gene: TRBJ2-3; CDR3nt: TGTGCCAGCTCACCAATGGGAGGTGCGGTTCCGCAGTATTTT; CDR3aa: CASSPMGGAVPQYF
v_gene: TRBV25-1; d_gene: .; abundance: .; j_gene: TRBJ2-1; CDR3nt: TGTGCCAGCAGTGAAAGTTCCGGGGATGAGCAGTTCTTC; CDR3aa: CASSESSGDEQFF
v_gene: TRBV5-1; d_gene: .; abundance: .; j_gene: TRBJ2-3; CDR3nt: TGCGCCAGCAGCGGGCTTCCCTCGGGCACAGATACGCAGTATTTT; CDR3aa: CASSGLPSGTDTQYF
v_gene: TRBV19; d_gene: TRBD1; abundance: few; j_gene: TRBJ1-2; CDR3nt: TGTGCCAGTACCGCCTCAGGACAGGGTCATGGCTACACCTTC; CDR3aa: CASTASGQGHGYTF
v_gene: TRBV18; d_gene: .; abundance: .; j_gene: TRBJ1-3; CDR3nt: TGTGCCAGCTCACCACCGGAAGGACGGGGGTACACCATATATTTT; CDR3aa: CASSPPEGRGYTIYF
v_gene: TRBV19; d_gene: .; abundance: .; j_gene: TRBJ1-2; CDR3nt: TGTGCCACAAGAAGACAGGCTAACTATGGCTACACCTTC; CDR3aa: CATRRQANYGYTF
v_gene: TRBV5-1; d_gene: .; abundance: .; j_gene: TRBJ2-3; CDR3nt: TGCGCCAGCAGCTTGCGGGGGACAGTCTATGGCACAGATACGCAGTATTTT; CDR3aa: CASSLRGTVYGTDTQYF
v_gene: TRBV7-9; d_gene: .; abundance: .; j_gene: TRBJ2-7; CDR3nt: TGTGCCAGCAGCTTAGCGCGGGACTTAGGGACCTACGAGCAGTACTTC; CDR3aa: CASSLARDLGTYEQYF
v_gene: TRBV7-2; d_gene: TRBD1; abundance: .; j_gene: TRBJ2-2; CDR3nt: TGTGCCAGCAGCCACAGGGGGGCAGCGAACACCGGGGAGCTGTTTTTT; CDR3aa: CASSHRGAANTGELFF
v_gene: TRBV2; d_gene: .; abundance: .; j_gene: TRBJ2-2; CDR3nt: TGTGCCAGCAGAGGGACACCTGGAGGGGAGCTGTTTTTT; CDR3aa: CASRGTPGGELFF
v_gene: TRBV30; d_gene: TRBD2; abundance: once; j_gene: TRBJ2-1; CDR3nt: TGTGCCTGGAGTCTAGCGGGAGTACCCCACAATGAGCAGTTCTTC; CDR3aa: CAWSLAGVPHNEQFF
v_gene: TRBV7-3; d_gene: TRBD2; abundance: .; j_gene: TRBJ2-2; CDR3nt: TGTGCCAGCAGCTTCCGTGGGACTAGCGGGAACACCGGGGAGCTGTTTTTT; CDR3aa: CASSFRGTSGNTGELFF
v_gene: TRBV5-4; d_gene: .; abundance: .; j_gene: TRBJ2-3; CDR3nt: TGTGCCAGCAGCTTTGGACAGAGCACAGATACGCAGTATTTT; CDR3aa: CASSFGQSTDTQYF
v_gene: TRBV11-2; d_gene: TRBD2; abundance: .; j_gene: TRBJ2-5; CDR3nt: TGTGCCAGCAGCTTAGATCCCCCTAGGCTAGCGGGAGTGGAGACCCAGTACTTC; CDR3aa: CASSLDPPRLAGVETQYF
v_gene: TRBV7-2; d_gene: .; abundance: .; j_gene: TRBJ1-3; CDR3nt: TGTGCCAGCAGCTTAGAAGGGGTAGCCGGAAACACCATATATTTT; CDR3aa: CASSLEGVAGNTIYF